The next 8 T cell receptor beta chains were all read from a single sample in a study of blood T cell repertoires in COVID-19. The protocol was immunoSEQ multiplex PCR, while the TCRdb copy is restricted to in-frame clones and leaves out a portion. The table shows about 140,000 clones, with approximately 89% occurring only once. The sequencing input was peripheral blood. The receptor set was obtained from a human donor in a cohort sampled during active COVID-19.

The V and J genes are TRBV19 and TRBJ1-4, with TRBD1 as a possible D gene (5 bases). Germline assignment: CDR1 LNHDA and CDR2 SQIVND (reference sequence). Deletions cut 7 bases from V and 8 bases from J, with 20 bases between. The CDR3 is made up of 15 amino acids. CDR3 protein: CASTQLAGKSEKLFF. The DNA for the CDR3 is TGTGCCAGTACCCAATTAGCAGGGAAAAGCGAAAAACTGTTTTTT.

The chain employs TRBV29-1 and TRBJ1-2; the D is unclear. This CDR3 is 14 amino acids long. Germline V lookup: CDR1 SQVTM, CDR2 ANQGSEA. With 2 bases removed from V and 2 bases from J, the gap between germline ends came to 12 bases. CDR3 sequence reads: CSVENFNRNYGYTF. CDR3 bases: TGCAGCGTTGAAAACTTTAACAGAAACTATGGCTACACCTTC.

This chain links TRBV5-1 with TRBJ2-3, with 8 bases lining up with TRBD2. V trimming: 0 bases; J trimming: 1 base; junction bases outside the gene matches: 10. CDR1 is SGHRS and CDR2 is YFSETQ in the germline V gene. The CDR3 is made up of 18 amino acids. The CDR3 sequence is CASSLGGLVLTRTDTQYF. The CDR3 bases are TGCGCCAGCAGCTTGGGGGGACTAGTCCTTACCCGCACAGATACGCAGTATTTT.

The rearrangement joins TRBV19 to TRBJ1-4; 8 nucleotides line up with TRBD1. V lost 1 base and J lost 8; bases outside the gene matches: 12. The V gene's germline CDR1 is LNHDA and CDR2 SQIVND (reference sequence). This CDR3 is 17 amino acids long. The CDR3 coding sequence is TGTGCCAGTAGTATAGTCAGCAGGGGGCGAGGCGACGAAAAACTGTTTTTT. Residues: CASSIVSRGRGDEKLFF.

This chain uses TRBV5-1 with TRBJ2-7; 9 bases align to TRBD2. The ends lost 4 bases at V and 1 base at J; junction bases unmatched: 3. This CDR3 contains 14 residues. Per germline, CDR1 SGHRS and CDR2 YFSETQ. CDR3 loop: CASSAAGGSYEQYF. The DNA of the CDR3 is TGCGCCAGCAGCGCGGCGGGGGGGTCCTACGAGCAGTACTTC.

This rearrangement joins TRBV27 to TRBJ1-2, with a weak D call TRBD1 (5 bases). The CDR3 totals 13 residues. V was clipped by 5 bases and J by 4 bases, with 11 bases between them. Germline lookup yields CDR1 MNHEY and CDR2 SMNVEV (reference sequence). The CDR3 spells CASSRGLIYGYTF. CDR3 bases: TGTGCCAGCAGTCGGGGACTGATCTATGGCTACACCTTC.

This clone was recorded once. The chain couples TRBV9 to TRBJ2-5; D possibly corresponds to TRBD1 (6 bases). V was cut by 0 bases and J by 1 base, with 16 bases left in between. This CDR3 is 17 amino acids long. Germline V gene data show CDR1 as SGDLS and CDR2 as YYNGEE. CDR3 protein: CASSVAGTDSTQETQYF. CDR3 coding DNA: TGTGCCAGCAGCGTAGCAGGGACGGACAGCACCCAAGAGACCCAGTACTTC.

This clone was detected a few times. The gene calls are TRBV7-8 and TRBJ2-3; D gene ambiguous. The CDR3 loop spans 12 amino acids. Germline V CDR1 and CDR2: SGHVS, FQNEAQ. Trimming removed 4 bases at V and 2 bases at J, with 4 bases between. The CDR3 DNA is TGTGCCAGCAGCTCCCACACAGATACGCAGTATTTT. It translates to CASSSHTDTQYF.